These T cell receptor beta chains were read from a single sample in a study of Tregs in tolerant kidney transplant recipients. TCRdb's copy holds only in-frame clones and misses some; the assay was immunoSEQ multiplex PCR. The top ten clones hold about 0.41% of a sample with tens of thousands of clones, over 95% of them seen once. Their cognate antigens are unknown. Sequenced sample: Tregs from blood cultured with allogeneic cells. All receptors derive from a human donor in good health. Each CDR3 is given with its conserved first and last residue. The D gene is left open where the match is weak. Expanded clones are given a class, and other clones once, few, many or no size at all.

size	D	V	J	CDR3	DNA
.	.	TRBV5-1	TRBJ2-7	CASSFTGTTGYEQYF	TGCGCCAGCAGCTTCACCGGGACCACCGGCTACGAGCAGTACTTC
.	TRBD2	TRBV5-1	TRBJ2-3	CASSLFGTSGLGDTQYF	TGCGCCAGCAGCTTGTTCGGGACTAGCGGGCTGGGGGATACGCAGTATTTT
.	.	TRBV7-9	TRBJ2-5	CASSPSVNQETQYF	TGTGCCAGCAGCCCCAGCGTCAACCAAGAGACCCAGTACTTC
.	.	TRBV5-6	TRBJ2-2	CASSPVGLTTGELFF	TGTGCCAGCAGCCCGGTAGGACTTACCACCGGGGAGCTGTTTTTT
.	.	TRBV5-1	TRBJ1-5	CASSLGELSNQPQHF	TGCGCCAGCAGCCTCGGAGAGCTTAGCAATCAGCCCCAGCATTTT
.	.	TRBV5-1	TRBJ2-3	CASSEQTDTQYF	TGCGCCAGCAGCGAACAGACAGATACGCAGTATTTT
.	.	TRBV5-1	TRBJ2-1	CASSPIRNRDNEQFF	TGCGCCAGCAGCCCCATTCGGAACAGGGACAATGAGCAGTTCTTC
.	.	TRBV29-1	TRBJ2-7	CSVYGPYEQYF	TGCAGCGTTTACGGGCCCTACGAGCAGTACTTC
.	.	TRBV4-1	TRBJ2-7	CASSLGMTTLYEQYF	TGCGCCAGCAGCCTCGGCATGACTACCCTCTACGAGCAGTACTTC
.	.	TRBV28	TRBJ2-5	CASSLAARGGQETQYF	TGTGCCAGCAGTTTAGCGGCCAGGGGAGGTCAAGAGACCCAGTACTTC
.	.	TRBV19	TRBJ2-3	CASKIRSTDTQYF	TGTGCCAGCAAGATTCGCAGCACAGATACGCAGTATTTT
few	.	TRBV9	TRBJ1-5	CASGVNQPQHF	TGTGCCTCGGGCGTCAATCAGCCCCAGCATTTT
.	.	TRBV18	TRBJ2-5	CASSPRGETQYF	TGTGCCAGCTCACCAAGGGGGGAGACCCAGTACTTC
.	.	TRBV6-5	TRBJ2-7	CASIGGYEQYF	TGTGCCAGCATTGGGGGGTACGAGCAGTACTTC
.	TRBD1	TRBV5-4	TRBJ1-2	CASSSHQTGLYGYTF	TGTGCCAGCAGCTCGCACCAGACAGGGCTCTATGGCTACACCTTC
.	TRBD1	TRBV9	TRBJ2-1	CASSVGTPGQYNEQFF	TGTGCCAGCAGCGTAGGCACCCCGGGACAGTACAATGAGCAGTTCTTC
.	.	TRBV19	TRBJ2-7	CASSIRGAVYEQYF	TGTGCCAGTAGTATACGGGGGGCCGTCTACGAGCAGTACTTC
.	TRBD2	TRBV18	TRBJ2-1	CASSPGSGGYNEQFF	TGTGCCAGCTCACCAGGTAGCGGGGGGTACAATGAGCAGTTCTTC
.	TRBD1	TRBV15	TRBJ1-5	CATSRDGVRGSNQPQHF	TGTGCCACCAGCAGAGACGGAGTCAGGGGGAGCAATCAGCCCCAGCATTTT
.	.	TRBV18	TRBJ2-3	CASSPSTDTQYF	TGTGCCAGCTCACCGAGCACAGATACGCAGTATTTT
.	.	TRBV2	TRBJ2-1	CATSGHNEQFF	TGTGCCACGTCGGGGCACAATGAGCAGTTCTTC
.	TRBD2	TRBV11-2	TRBJ2-5	CASSLGLLAGNQETQYF	TGTGCCAGCAGCTTAGGGTTGCTAGCGGGAAACCAAGAGACCCAGTACTTC
.	.	TRBV5-1	TRBJ2-7	CASSWAGSLSYEQYF	TGCGCCAGCAGCTGGGCCGGATCACTGTCCTACGAGCAGTACTTC
.	TRBD2	TRBV27	TRBJ2-1	CATSRTRGSSYNEQFF	TGTGCCACATCCCGGACTAGGGGATCTTCCTACAATGAGCAGTTCTTC
.	.	TRBV18	TRBJ1-1	CASSPRRGENTEAFF	TGTGCCAGCTCACCACGCAGGGGCGAGAACACTGAAGCTTTCTTT
few	.	TRBV30	TRBJ1-5	CAWSVPGYQPQHF	TGTGCCTGGAGTGTACCGGGGTATCAGCCCCAGCATTTT
.	TRBD2	TRBV6-5	TRBJ2-1	CASSYSILAGVNEQFF	TGTGCCAGCAGTTACTCGATTCTAGCGGGAGTTAATGAGCAGTTCTTC
.	TRBD1	TRBV19	TRBJ2-5	CASSSGGSSKKETQYF	TGTGCCAGTAGTTCAGGGGGCTCATCCAAGAAAGAGACCCAGTACTTC
.	TRBD2	TRBV29-1	TRBJ2-5	CSVVAGGQETQYF	TGCAGCGTTGTGGCGGGGGGACAAGAGACCCAGTACTTC
.	TRBD2	TRBV2	TRBJ2-3	CASTGMGTSADTQYF	TGTGCCAGCACCGGAATGGGGACTAGCGCAGATACGCAGTATTTT
.	.	TRBV6-6	TRBJ1-1	CATTGMGTEAFF	TGTGCCACCACGGGGATGGGCACTGAAGCTTTCTTT
.	.	TRBV19	TRBJ1-2	CASTPPGTPEGGGYTF	TGTGCCAGTACCCCCCCTGGGACACCCGAGGGTGGTGGCTACACCTTC
few	.	TRBV5-1	TRBJ2-2	CASSYAASGTGELFF	TGCGCCAGCAGCTACGCGGCCTCGGGCACCGGGGAGCTGTTTTTT
.	TRBD2	TRBV18	TRBJ2-3	CASSPPRLSGSTDTQYF	TGTGCCAGCTCACCACCCCGGCTAAGCGGGAGTACAGATACGCAGTATTTT
.	TRBD2	TRBV7-9	TRBJ2-5	CASSLGGTGKKETQYF	TGTGCCAGCAGCCTGGGAGGGACGGGGAAGAAAGAGACCCAGTACTTC
.	TRBD2	TRBV11-1	TRBJ2-1	CASRSRLAGGIDNEQFF	TGTGCCAGCAGGTCCCGTCTAGCGGGAGGAATCGACAATGAGCAGTTCTTC
.	.	TRBV5-1	TRBJ2-3	CASTAVPGTDTQYF	TGCGCCAGCACGGCCGTCCCGGGTACAGATACGCAGTATTTT
.	TRBD1	TRBV6-5	TRBJ1-2	CASSRTGGEGYTF	TGTGCCAGCAGCCGTACAGGGGGCGAAGGCTACACCTTC
.	.	TRBV5-4	TRBJ1-1	CASSSFTEEREAFF	TGTGCCAGCAGCTCGTTTACGGAGGAACGTGAAGCTTTCTTT
.	.	TRBV27	TRBJ2-1	CASLGSYNEQFF	TGTGCCAGCTTGGGCTCCTACAATGAGCAGTTCTTC
.	TRBD2	TRBV6-1	TRBJ2-5	CASSSPGRGEETQYF	TGTGCCAGCAGTAGTCCTGGGCGGGGGGAAGAGACCCAGTACTTC
.	.	TRBV27	TRBJ2-7	CASSLGIRSYEQYF	TGTGCCAGCAGTTTGGGGATCCGCTCCTACGAGCAGTACTTC
once	TRBD2	TRBV5-3	TRBJ2-3	CARSWDYTDTQYF	TGTGCCAGAAGTTGGGACTACACAGATACGCAGTATTTT
few	TRBD2	TRBV28	TRBJ2-1	CASGTSGSEFF	TGTGCCAGCGGGACTAGCGGGTCTGAGTTCTTC
.	.	TRBV18	TRBJ2-7	CASSPDERQPRSYEQYF	TGTGCCAGCTCACCGGACGAAAGACAGCCGCGGTCCTACGAGCAGTACTTC
.	.	TRBV19	TRBJ2-3	CASSISGDTQYF	TGTGCCAGTAGTATTTCGGGAGATACGCAGTATTTT
.	.	TRBV21-1	TRBJ2-1	CASSTDFREPYNEQFF	TGTGCCAGCAGTACTGACTTCCGGGAGCCATACAATGAGCAGTTCTTC
.	TRBD1	TRBV19	TRBJ1-4	CASSPDRVGEKLFF	TGTGCCAGTAGTCCCGACAGGGTCGGAGAAAAACTGTTTTTT
once	.	TRBV10-1	TRBJ2-7	CASSEVGRGPYEQYF	TGCGCCAGCAGTGAGGTTGGTAGGGGTCCCTACGAGCAGTACTTC
.	.	TRBV6-5	TRBJ2-5	CASSYSWRGETQYF	TGTGCCAGCAGTTACTCTTGGCGGGGAGAGACCCAGTACTTC
.	.	TRBV6-1	TRBJ1-1	CASSNLPGGNTEAFF	TGTGCCAGCAGTAACCTCCCGGGAGGGAACACTGAAGCTTTCTTT
.	TRBD2	TRBV7-3	TRBJ2-1	CASSSSGGVYNEQFF	TGTGCCAGCAGCTCTAGCGGGGGGGTCTACAATGAGCAGTTCTTC
.	.	TRBV6-1	TRBJ1-2	CASTPVGGYYGYTF	TGTGCCAGCACCCCCGTAGGGGGGTACTATGGCTACACCTTC
.	TRBD2	TRBV19	TRBJ2-5	CASSTSGGLQETQYF	TGTGCCAGTAGTACTAGCGGGGGGCTCCAAGAGACCCAGTACTTC
.	TRBD2	TRBV5-4	TRBJ2-5	CASSLARAGKETQYF	TGTGCCAGCAGCTTGGCACGAGCGGGGAAAGAGACCCAGTACTTC
.	TRBD2	TRBV2	TRBJ2-1	CASSRIAGGTYNEQFF	TGTGCCAGCAGTCGCATAGCGGGGGGCACCTACAATGAGCAGTTCTTC
.	TRBD1	TRBV18	TRBJ1-2	CASSPGQGGVGYTF	TGTGCCAGCTCACCCGGACAGGGGGGAGTTGGCTACACCTTC
.	.	TRBV2	TRBJ1-2	CASSGEGVGGYTF	TGTGCCAGCAGTGGAGAAGGGGTAGGGGGCTACACCTTC
.	.	TRBV6-1	TRBJ2-5	CASSEVADRGLETQYF	TGTGCCAGCAGTGAAGTTGCGGACAGAGGATTGGAGACCCAGTACTTC
.	TRBD1	TRBV19	TRBJ1-2	CASSVQQGYGYTF	TGTGCCAGTAGTGTACAACAGGGGTATGGCTACACCTTC